This TCR beta chain came from a study of cytomegalovirus exposure and HLA in healthy donors (dated by TCRdb to 2016 to 2017). At the level of the whole study: An earlier analysis of approximately 640 of the donors reported 250 to 350 Gb of sequence data and about 100 million unique TCR beta sequences from about 200 million T cells. Alongside the repertoire data, information on donor age, sex, ethnicity and CMV serostatus was compiled. About 300 gigabases of sequencing data and 70 million to 100 million unique TCR sequences made up an early release that covered roughly 670 HLA-typed donors. The T cell repertoires of several hundred subjects were profiled by immunosequencing and related to cytomegalovirus serostatus. In a later analysis, previously published TCR beta repertoires from about 640 donors were re-analyzed and high-resolution HLA genotyping was added so that TCR occurrence patterns could be studied. Along with the approximately 700-subject first cohort, a separate validation cohort of approximately 110 different subjects was used. All discovery cohort repertoires had been generated on a single sequencing platform. A later genetic analysis took genome-wide SNP genotypes for about three fifths of the 666 donors and used that subset as a discovery cohort. To predict cytomegalovirus infection status, the study combined high-throughput TCR immunosequencing, statistical association of individual TCRs with disease status, and machine learning. The study was designed to test whether signatures of past pathogen exposure could be identified by cataloging public T cell receptors. In an earlier analysis of 550 to 700 of the donors, high-throughput TCR beta sequencing was used to judge whether each TCR beta V gene segment behaved as functional or pseudogenic. Among 300 to 500 genotyped donors of the cohort, an average of roughly 230,000 unique TCR beta nucleotide sequences was sequenced per donor, of which about 18% were non-productive. Among the roughly 370 genotyped donors, roughly 80% belonged to the genetic ancestry cluster associated with self-reported Caucasian donors. Several DR-DQ haplotypes were treated as single units for association and clustering because of strong linkage in the cohort. The number of typed donors differed by locus: about 620-640 for A, B, C, DRB1 and DQB1; some 500 for DQA1; around 580 for DPA1; and around 490 for DPB1. The later analysis used no new phenotypic data to find candidate immune exposures, relying instead on TCR beta sequences and their occurrence across donors. HLA typing included class I and class II loci at four-digit resolution. On the study overall, not on this receptor specifically: A cluster of highly shared sequence variants was judged likely to represent a technical artifact of the sequencing pipeline. Broadly in line with IMGT annotations, most TCR beta V segments showed up in productive rearrangements about 90% or about 30% of the time in an earlier analysis of approximately 600 of the donors. A later analysis found that TCR association rates varied across HLA loci, with DRB1 alleles showing the most associated TCRs and HLA-C alleles the fewest. Because some donors lacked HLA typing at each locus, the association tests relied only on the typed subset. Because counts were too low, around 18 rarely observed V segments, including chromosome 9 orphons, were left out of the earlier analysis of 500 to 750 of the donors. According to a later analysis, most CMV-associated TCR beta chains appeared to be HLA-restricted, and the HLA associations seemed to be driven largely by CMV exposure. Linkage disequilibrium might explain the correlated functional status among segregating V segments, but an unknown experimental factor could not be excluded. Strong co-occurrence of HLA alleles, especially DR and DQ, made assigning TCR associations to individual alleles difficult. A further reported finding was that TCR beta sequences accurately predicted the HLA-A and HLA-B alleles for most subjects in the first cohort. In a later genetic analysis, a missense DCLRE1C variant was associated with V-gene and J-gene trimming of TCR beta chains, and the association was replicated in an independent cohort. In a later analysis, HLA-associated TCR beta chains were found to be more clonally expanded and to have lower generation probabilities than equally common non-associated chains. The study listed 150 to 200 TCR beta chains as associated with cytomegalovirus. The authors suggested that the approach could potentially be generalized to other disease states and immunological phenotypes. The classifier was reported to diagnose cytomegalovirus status with high specificity and sensitivity in both the original and validation cohorts. A later analysis associated 16,951 TCR beta sequences with specific HLA alleles at a false discovery rate of 0.05. In vitro tests confirmed that a few of the cytomegalovirus-associated TCR beta chains recognize cytomegalovirus antigens. The presence/absence analyses assumed that sequencing depth was roughly uniform across donors, and that assumption may not be true. The only immune exposure information available for the cohort was CMV serostatus. Some IMGT-functional V segments, including TRBV6-2 and TRBV6-3, could not be distinguished by the 87-base-pair reads and were therefore excluded. Most TCR sequences were observed very rarely across donors, whereas some public TCRs were present in many individuals. Several of the top co-occurrence clusters appeared to be linked to parvovirus B19, influenza, CMV and Epstein-Barr virus, according to a later analysis. The cohort was sequenced for TCR beta chains only, and without alpha or paired-chain data the features that could be detected were limited. According to a later genetic analysis, donors in an Asian-associated ancestry cluster had fewer N-insertions in productive TCRs than the approximately 700-donor mean.

In total, over 600 healthy bone marrow donors made up the cohort. At the time of sampling, all cohort members were nominally healthy, though unrecorded immune exposures were likely present. The donor was CMV seropositive and was included in the group of approximately 300 seropositive cohort members. Every donor gave a peripheral blood sample, and the peripheral blood mononuclear cells from that sample were used for TCR beta sequencing. The Qiagen DNeasy Blood Extraction Kit was used to extract genomic DNA from the blood cell samples. The method was the immunoSEQ multiplex PCR assay. The multiplex PCR relied on a mix of 60 forward primers for TCR Vbeta segments and 13 reverse primers for TCR Jbeta segments. Amplification of the CDR3 region of rearranged TCR beta genes was performed with a multiplex PCR assay on genomic DNA. The amplified TCR beta libraries were sequenced on the Illumina HiSeq System as 87-base-pair reads. The study's processing was this. A later analysis counted about 82 million unique TCR beta chains across the 640 or so repertoires, and roughly 10 million of these chains were shared by at least two donors. A nearest-neighbor algorithm error-corrected the raw reads and collapsed the reads into unique sequences, merging closely related sequences to remove PCR and sequencing errors. CDR3 sequences were aligned to IMGT reference sequences to assign V, D and J gene segments. For a sequence to be retained, a match of at least six nucleotides was required to both a V gene segment and a J gene segment. A rearrangement was called productive if the CDR3 had no stop codons and remained in frame with V and J, and every other rearrangement was called non-productive. Following IMGT convention, CDR3 was defined as the stretch from the second conserved V-encoded cysteine up to the conserved J-encoded phenylalanine. The earlier analysis of about 560 of the donors excluded any sequence lacking an unambiguous match to a single V gene segment. An earlier analysis of 500 to 700 of the donors classified V segments as functional when productive rearrangements were above 56.7% and as segregating when the standard deviation between donors was above 5%. To diagnose cytomegalovirus status from the catalog of TCR beta chain sequences, a statistical classification framework was built. In a later analysis, TCR nucleotide sequences were compared against IMGT/GENE-DB human TR gene sequences so that V and J genes could be assigned. The TCRdist pipeline was used in a later analysis to assign CDR3 sequences and most-parsimonious VDJ recombination scenarios. In a later analysis, each TCR beta chain was defined by its CDR3 amino acid sequence together with its V-gene family, and reads without a unique V-gene family were excluded. As a way to deal with suspected cross-contamination and a sequencing artifact, a later analysis dropped 500 to 700 nucleotide sequences that were highly shared and had low generation probability. In a later analysis, a clonal expansion index for each public chain was calculated from normalized within-repertoire ranks of inferred template counts. Generation probabilities in a later analysis came from a VDJ recombination model fitted to out-of-frame rearrangements, and those results were checked against IGoR. A later analysis scored TCR-TCR, TCR-HLA and TCR-CMV co-occurrence with hypergeometric tests, applying a repertoire-size bias correction to TCR pairs. To estimate false discovery rates, a later analysis permuted the HLA or CMV assignments 20 times. In a later analysis, co-occurring TCRs were grouped using DBSCAN, and TCRdist sequence similarity was added for clustering within HLA-allele-positive subsets. Repertoires with fewer than 30,000 or more than 120,000 public chains were left out of co-occurrence clustering, as were five repertoires with anomalous nucleotide sharing. TCRdb holds this immuneACCESS table with in-frame rearrangements only. Some clones are missing; in checked studies, unresolved V genes explain under half, and the rest has no known cause. V and J calls plus clone size are reproduced from that table; the DNA served to infer D and trimming. The table for this sample lists over 100,000 clones; roughly four fifths of them were counted only once. Roughly 3.3% of the sample is held by the ten biggest clonotypes.

The germline ends are 7 bases apart after V is trimmed by 0 bases and J by 10 bases. From a lookup of the germline V gene (reference sequence), CDR1 and CDR2 are SGHNT and YYREEE. Inclusive of the bounding cysteine and phenylalanine, the CDR3 is 12 residues long. The entry retains the CDR3 DNA only, 36 bases that are in frame from base 1. As for this clone: No cognate antigen has been identified for it. Base qualities were left out, and no much larger clone turns up one base away.

This sequence uses TRBV5-4 and TRBJ1-4, with a tentative D gene TRBD1 over 5 matching bases. Material: PBMCs. The sequence came from a woman in her twenties or thirties in good health and CMV-seropositive. The CDR3 in this case is CASSLDGGKLFF. The bases are TGTGCCAGCAGCTTGGACGGGGGAAAACTGTTTTTT.